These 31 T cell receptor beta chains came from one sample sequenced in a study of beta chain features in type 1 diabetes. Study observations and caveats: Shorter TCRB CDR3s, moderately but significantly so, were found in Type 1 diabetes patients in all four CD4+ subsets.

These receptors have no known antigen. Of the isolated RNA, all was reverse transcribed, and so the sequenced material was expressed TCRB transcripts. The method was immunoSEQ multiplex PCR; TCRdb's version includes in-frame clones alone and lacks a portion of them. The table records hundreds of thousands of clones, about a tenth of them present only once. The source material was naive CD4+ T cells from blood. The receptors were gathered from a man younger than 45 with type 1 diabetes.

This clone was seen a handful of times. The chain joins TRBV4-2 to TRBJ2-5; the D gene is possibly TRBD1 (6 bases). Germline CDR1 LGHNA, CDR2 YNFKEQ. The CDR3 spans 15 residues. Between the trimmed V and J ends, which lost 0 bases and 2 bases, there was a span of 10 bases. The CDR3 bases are TGTGCCAGCAGCCAAGAGGGCAGGGGTCAAGAGACCCAGTACTTC. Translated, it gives CASSQEGRGQETQYF.

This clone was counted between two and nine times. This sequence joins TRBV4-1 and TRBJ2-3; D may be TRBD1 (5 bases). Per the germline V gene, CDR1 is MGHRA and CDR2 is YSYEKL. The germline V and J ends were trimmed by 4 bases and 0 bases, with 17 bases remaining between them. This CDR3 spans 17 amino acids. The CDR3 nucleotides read TGCGCCAGCAGCCCAAGGAGCGACAGCTCTAGCACAGATACGCAGTATTTT. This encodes CASSPRSDSSSTDTQYF.

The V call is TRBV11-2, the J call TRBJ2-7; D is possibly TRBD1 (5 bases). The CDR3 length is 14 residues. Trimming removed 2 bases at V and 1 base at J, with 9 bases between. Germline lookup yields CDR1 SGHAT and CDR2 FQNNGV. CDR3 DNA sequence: TGTGCCAGCAGCTTAAACGCAGGGTCCTACGAGCAGTACTTC. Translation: CASSLNAGSYEQYF.

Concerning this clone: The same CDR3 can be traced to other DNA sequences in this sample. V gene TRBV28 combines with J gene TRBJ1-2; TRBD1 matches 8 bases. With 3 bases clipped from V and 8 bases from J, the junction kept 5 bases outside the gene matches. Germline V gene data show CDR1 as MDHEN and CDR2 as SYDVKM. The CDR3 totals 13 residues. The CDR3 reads CASSLQGARGYTF. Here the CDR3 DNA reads TGTGCCAGCAGTTTGCAGGGGGCGAGGGGCTACACCTTC.

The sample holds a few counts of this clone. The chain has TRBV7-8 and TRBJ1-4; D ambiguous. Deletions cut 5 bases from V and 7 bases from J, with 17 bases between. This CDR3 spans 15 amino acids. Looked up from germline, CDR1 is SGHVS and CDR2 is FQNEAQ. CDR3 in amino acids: CASSPTSWRGEKLFF. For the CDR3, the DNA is TGTGCCAGCAGCCCTACGTCTTGGAGAGGTGAAAAACTGTTTTTT.

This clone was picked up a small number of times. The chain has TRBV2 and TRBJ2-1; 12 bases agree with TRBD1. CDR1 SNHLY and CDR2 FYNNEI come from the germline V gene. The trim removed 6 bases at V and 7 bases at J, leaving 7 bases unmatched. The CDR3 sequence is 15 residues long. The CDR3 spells CASSQGQGAGNEQFF. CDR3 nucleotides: TGTGCCAGCAGCCAGGGACAGGGGGCCGGGAATGAGCAGTTCTTC.

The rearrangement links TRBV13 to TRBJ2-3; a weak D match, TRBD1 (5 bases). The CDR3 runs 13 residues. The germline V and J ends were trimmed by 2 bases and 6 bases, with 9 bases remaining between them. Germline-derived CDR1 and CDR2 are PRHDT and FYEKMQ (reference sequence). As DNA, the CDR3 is TGTGCCAGCAGCTTAAGGGGATCCGATACGCAGTATTTT. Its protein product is CASSLRGSDTQYF.

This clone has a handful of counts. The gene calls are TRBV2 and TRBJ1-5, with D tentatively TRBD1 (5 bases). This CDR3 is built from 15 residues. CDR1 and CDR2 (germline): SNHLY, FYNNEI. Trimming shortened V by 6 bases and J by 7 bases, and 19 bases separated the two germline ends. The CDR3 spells CASRKEGGEAQPQHF. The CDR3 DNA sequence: TGTGCCAGCAGGAAAGAAGGAGGGGAAGCCCAGCCCCAGCATTTT.

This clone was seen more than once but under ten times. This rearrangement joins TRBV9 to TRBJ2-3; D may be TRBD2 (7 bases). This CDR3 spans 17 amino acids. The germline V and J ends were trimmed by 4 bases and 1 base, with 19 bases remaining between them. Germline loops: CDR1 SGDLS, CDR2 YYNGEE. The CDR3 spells CASSPRKGGPGTDTQYF. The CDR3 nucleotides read TGTGCCAGCAGCCCCCGAAAGGGGGGGCCCGGCACAGATACGCAGTATTTT.

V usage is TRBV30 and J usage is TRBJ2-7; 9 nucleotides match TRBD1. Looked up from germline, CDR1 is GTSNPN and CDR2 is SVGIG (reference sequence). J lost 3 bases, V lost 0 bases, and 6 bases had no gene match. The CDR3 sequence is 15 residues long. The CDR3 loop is CAWSVGTGYGYEQYF. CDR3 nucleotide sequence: TGTGCCTGGAGTGTTGGGACAGGGTATGGCTACGAGCAGTACTTC.

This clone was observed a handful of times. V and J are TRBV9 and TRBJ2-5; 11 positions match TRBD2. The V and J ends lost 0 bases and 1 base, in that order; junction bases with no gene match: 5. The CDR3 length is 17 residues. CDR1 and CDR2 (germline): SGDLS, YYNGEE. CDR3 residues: CASSVGGGLAGQETQYF. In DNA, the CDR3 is TGTGCCAGCAGCGTAGGGGGAGGACTAGCGGGCCAAGAGACCCAGTACTTC.

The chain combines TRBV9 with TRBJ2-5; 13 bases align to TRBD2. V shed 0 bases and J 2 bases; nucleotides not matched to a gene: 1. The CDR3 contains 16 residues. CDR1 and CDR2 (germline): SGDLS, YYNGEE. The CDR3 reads CASSVGLAGGQETQYF. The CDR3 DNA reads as TGTGCCAGCAGCGTAGGACTAGCGGGGGGACAAGAGACCCAGTACTTC.

Here the CDR3 reads CSGDSYMNTEAFF. Written as DNA, the CDR3 is TGCAGCGGCGACAGCTACATGAACACTGAAGCTTTCTTT. The chain employs TRBV29-1 and TRBJ1-1, with a weak D call TRBD1 (5 bases). Deletions cut 7 bases from V and 0 bases from J, with 12 bases between. Germline V gene lookup returns CDR1 SQVTM and CDR2 ANQGSEA. CDR3 length: 13 amino acids.

In nucleotides, the CDR3 is TGCGCCAGCAGCTTGACAGGGAATGCACGCACCGGGGAGCTGTTTTTT. Its protein is CASSLTGNARTGELFF. The chain joins TRBV5-1 to TRBJ2-2, with D possibly TRBD1 on 6 matching bases. The CDR3 loop spans 16 amino acids. V lost 1 base and J 4 bases, leaving 14 bases between the germline ends. The germline gives CDR1 SGHRS, CDR2 YFSETQ. The whole variable domain, filled in from reference TRBV5-1 and TRBJ2-2, reads KAGVTQTPRYLIKTRGQQVTLSCSPISGHRSVSWYQQTPGQGLQFLFEYFSETQRNKGNFPGRFSGRQFSNSRSEMNVSTLELGDSALYLCASSLTGNARTGELFFGEGSRLTVL.

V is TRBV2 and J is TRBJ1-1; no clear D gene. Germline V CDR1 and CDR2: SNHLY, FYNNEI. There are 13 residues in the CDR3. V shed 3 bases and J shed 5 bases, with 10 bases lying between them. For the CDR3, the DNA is TGTGCCAGCAGTGAGGAGGTGGGGACTGAAGCTTTCTTT. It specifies CASSEEVGTEAFF.

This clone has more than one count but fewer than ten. The CDR3 reads CASSFTGTNNSPLHF. CDR3 DNA: TGCGCCAGCAGCTTCACCGGGACAAATAATTCACCCCTCCACTTT. The chain combines TRBV5-1 with TRBJ1-6; TRBD1 is a possible D gene (6 bases). The CDR3 length is 15 residues. Trimming removed 2 bases from V and 5 bases from J, with 11 bases in between. CDR1 is SGHRS and CDR2 is YFSETQ in the germline V gene.

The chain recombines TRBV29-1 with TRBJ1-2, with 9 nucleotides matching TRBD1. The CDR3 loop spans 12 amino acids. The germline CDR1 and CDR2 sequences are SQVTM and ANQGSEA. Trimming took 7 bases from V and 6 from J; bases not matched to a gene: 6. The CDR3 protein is CSAGQGFDGYTF. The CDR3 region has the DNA TGCAGCGCCGGACAGGGGTTTGATGGCTACACCTTC.

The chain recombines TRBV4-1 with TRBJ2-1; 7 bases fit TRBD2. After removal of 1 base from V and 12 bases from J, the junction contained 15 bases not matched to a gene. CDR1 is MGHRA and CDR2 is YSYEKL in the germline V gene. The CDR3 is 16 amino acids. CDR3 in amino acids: CASSQVSLAVALWQFF. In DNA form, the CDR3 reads TGCGCCAGCAGCCAAGTGTCCCTAGCGGTCGCTTTATGGCAGTTCTTC.

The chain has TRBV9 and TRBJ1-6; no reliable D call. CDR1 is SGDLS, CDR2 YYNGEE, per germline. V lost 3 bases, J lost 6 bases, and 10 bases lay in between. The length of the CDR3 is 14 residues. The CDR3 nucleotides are TGTGCCAGCAGCGACGGGATTTCTAATTCACCCCTCCACTTT. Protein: CASSDGISNSPLHF.

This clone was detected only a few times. CDR3 bases: TGTGCCAGCAGTTTACAGGGGAGCACAGATACGCAGTATTTT. Translation: CASSLQGSTDTQYF. The rearrangement joins TRBV27 to TRBJ2-3, with D maybe TRBD1 (6 bases). V gave up 2 bases and J gave up 0 bases, with 6 bases separating them. Germline V gene data show CDR1 as MNHEY and CDR2 as SMNVEV (reference sequence). The CDR3 covers 14 residues.

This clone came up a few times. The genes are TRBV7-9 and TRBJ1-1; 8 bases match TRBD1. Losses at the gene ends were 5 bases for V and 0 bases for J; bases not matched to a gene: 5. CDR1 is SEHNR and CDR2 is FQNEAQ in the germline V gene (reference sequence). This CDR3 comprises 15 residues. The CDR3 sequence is CASSTHRGMNTEAFF. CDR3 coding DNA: TGTGCCAGCAGCACCCACAGGGGGATGAACACTGAAGCTTTCTTT.

The DNA of the CDR3 is TGTGCCAGCAGTTTATCGCATGCGTTCTATGGCTACACCTTC. It translates to CASSLSHAFYGYTF. The genes are TRBV28 and TRBJ1-2; D unresolved. The CDR3 sequence is 14 residues long. Looked up from germline, CDR1 is MDHEN and CDR2 is SYDVKM. The V end lost 1 base, the J end lost 4 bases, and 10 bases lay between the germline ends.

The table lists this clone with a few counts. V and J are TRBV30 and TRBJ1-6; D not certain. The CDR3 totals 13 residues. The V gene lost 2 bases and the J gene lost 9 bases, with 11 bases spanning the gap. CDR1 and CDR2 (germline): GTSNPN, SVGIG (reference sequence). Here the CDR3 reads CAWSRGGSSPLHF. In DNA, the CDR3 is TGTGCCTGGAGTCGGGGAGGCAGTTCACCCCTCCACTTT.

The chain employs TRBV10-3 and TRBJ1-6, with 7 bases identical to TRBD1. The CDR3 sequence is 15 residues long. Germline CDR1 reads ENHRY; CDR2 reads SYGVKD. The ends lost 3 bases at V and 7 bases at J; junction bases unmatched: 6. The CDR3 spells CAISEQGNRNSPLHF. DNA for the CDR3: TGTGCCATCAGTGAACAGGGGAATCGGAATTCACCCCTCCACTTT.

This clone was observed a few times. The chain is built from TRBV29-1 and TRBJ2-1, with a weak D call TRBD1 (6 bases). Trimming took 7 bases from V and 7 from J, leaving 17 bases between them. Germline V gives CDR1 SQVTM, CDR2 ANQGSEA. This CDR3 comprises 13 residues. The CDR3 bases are TGCAGCGGTGGGGGCCGGTCGACAAATGAGCAGTTCTTC. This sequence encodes CSGGGRSTNEQFF.

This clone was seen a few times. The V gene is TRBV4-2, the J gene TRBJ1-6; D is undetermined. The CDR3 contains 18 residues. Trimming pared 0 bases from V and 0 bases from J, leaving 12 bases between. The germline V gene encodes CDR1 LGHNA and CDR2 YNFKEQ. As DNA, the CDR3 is TGTGCCAGCAGCCAAGACGCCGGGAAGAGCTCCTATAATTCACCCCTCCACTTT. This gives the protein CASSQDAGKSSYNSPLHF.

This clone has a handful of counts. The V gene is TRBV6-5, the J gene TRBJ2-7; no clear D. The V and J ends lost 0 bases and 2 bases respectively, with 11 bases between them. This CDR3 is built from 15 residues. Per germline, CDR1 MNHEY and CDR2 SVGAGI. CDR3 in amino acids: CASSYSMGRTYEQYF. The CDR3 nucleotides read TGTGCCAGCAGTTACTCGATGGGCCGAACCTACGAGCAGTACTTC.

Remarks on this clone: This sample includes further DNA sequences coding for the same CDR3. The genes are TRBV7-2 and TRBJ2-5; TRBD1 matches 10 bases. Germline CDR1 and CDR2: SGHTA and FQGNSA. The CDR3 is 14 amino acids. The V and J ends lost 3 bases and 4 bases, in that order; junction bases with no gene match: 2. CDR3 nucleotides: TGTGCCAGCAGCTTCGGACAGGGGGGAGAGACCCAGTACTTC. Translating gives CASSFGQGGETQYF.

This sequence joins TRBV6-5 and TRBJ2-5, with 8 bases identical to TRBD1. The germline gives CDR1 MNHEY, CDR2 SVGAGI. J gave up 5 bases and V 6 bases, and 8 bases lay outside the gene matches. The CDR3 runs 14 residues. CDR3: CASRPWTGKETQYF. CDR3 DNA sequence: TGTGCCAGCAGACCCTGGACAGGGAAGGAGACCCAGTACTTC.

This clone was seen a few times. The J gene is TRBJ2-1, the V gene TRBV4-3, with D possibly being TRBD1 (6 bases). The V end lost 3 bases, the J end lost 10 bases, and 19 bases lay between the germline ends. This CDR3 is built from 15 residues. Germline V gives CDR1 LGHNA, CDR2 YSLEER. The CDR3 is CASSQLGSRRGEQFF. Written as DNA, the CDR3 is TGCGCCAGCAGCCAGCTTGGCTCCCGTAGGGGGGAGCAGTTCTTC.

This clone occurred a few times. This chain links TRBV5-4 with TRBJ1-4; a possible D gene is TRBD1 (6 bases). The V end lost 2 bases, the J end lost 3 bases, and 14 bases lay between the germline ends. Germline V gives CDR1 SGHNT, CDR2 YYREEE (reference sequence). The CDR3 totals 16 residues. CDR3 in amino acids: CASSLNTGFANEKLFF. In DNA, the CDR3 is TGTGCCAGCAGCTTAAACACAGGGTTTGCTAATGAAAAACTGTTTTTT. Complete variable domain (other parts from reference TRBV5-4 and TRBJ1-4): ETGVTQSPTHLIKTRGQQVTLRCSSQSGHNTVSWYQQALGQGPQFIFQYYREEENGRGNFPPRFSGLQFPNYSSELNVNALELDDSALYLCASSLNTGFANEKLFFGSGTQLSVL.